These 29 T cell receptor beta chains were sequenced from one sample in a study of regulatory T cells in long-lasting Graves disease. Regarding time point: persistent/refractory GD, antithyroid drugs over 5 years with positive TRAb. PBMC-derived RNA was used for the TCR library. To make TCR beta libraries, researchers used iRepertoire HTBI primers and Arm-PCR of CDR3 regions. TCRdb re-analysed the multiplex PCR reads in MiXCR, keeping a single row per CDR3 protein. The table records fewer than 550,000 distinct CDR3 sequences, 20% to 25% of them present only once. Sequenced material: peripheral blood mononuclear cells (PBMCs), taken when the disease was refractory, from a patient treated with antithyroid drugs. Source of these receptors: a female donor with Graves disease.

To note about this clonotype: As the CDR3 is not closed by the conserved phenylalanine or tryptophan, this likely results from a read error. CDR3 DNA: TGCAGTGCTAGGCCCGGGACTAGCACAGATACGCAGTATCTT. Protein sequence: CSARPGTSTDTQYL. V and J are TRBV20-1 and TRBJ2-3, with a possible D match to TRBD2 (6 bases). This CDR3 has 14 residues. The germline V and J ends were trimmed by 3 bases and 0 bases, with 10 bases remaining between them. Germline-derived CDR1 and CDR2 are DFQATT and SNEGSKA (reference sequence).

J is TRBJ2-2 and V is TRBV24-1; D might be TRBD1 or TRBD2, each matching 6 bases. The CDR3 has 14 amino acids. Trimming removed 5 bases at V and 5 bases at J, with 11 bases between. Germline assignment: CDR1 KGHDR and CDR2 SFDVKD. CDR3 in amino acids: CATSGQEGTGELFF. The CDR3 DNA sequence: TGTGCCACCAGTGGACAGGAGGGAACCGGGGAGCTGTTTTTT.

The chain combines TRBV7-9 with TRBJ2-2; the match to TRBD2 covers 10 bases. Germline lookup yields CDR1 SEHNR and CDR2 FQNEAQ (reference sequence). The CDR3 is 16 amino acids. Trimming removed 8 bases from V and 5 bases from J; junction bases left unmatched: 11. The CDR3, as DNA: TGTGCCAGCGGCCAACCTCTAGCGGGGGATACCGGGGAGCTGTTTTTT. Residues: CASGQPLAGDTGELFF.

This clonotype occurred many times. The chain couples TRBV10-3 to TRBJ1-5, with D tentatively TRBD1 (6 bases). Deletions cut 10 bases from V and 3 bases from J, with 19 bases between. This CDR3 spans 15 amino acids. In germline, CDR1 is ENHRY, CDR2 SYGVKD. The CDR3 protein is CATAGGATINQPQHF. The CDR3 region has the DNA TGTGCCACGGCGGGGGGGGCTACCATCAATCAGCCCCAGCATTTT.

V gene TRBV20-1 combines with J gene TRBJ2-7, with a tentative D call TRBD1 (6 bases). Trimming shortened V by 1 base and J by 0 bases, and 16 bases separated the two germline ends. The CDR3 runs 16 residues. Germline V gene lookup returns CDR1 DFQATT and CDR2 SNEGSKA (reference sequence). In DNA, the CDR3 is TGCAGTGCTAGAGGCTACTATCAGGGGATCTCCTACGAGCAGTACTTC. The encoded protein is CSARGYYQGISYEQYF.

For the CDR3, the DNA is TGTGCCACCTGGACAGATGACTATCTTTCCTACGAGCAGTACTTC. Translating it yields CATWTDDYLSYEQYF. The J gene is TRBJ2-7, the V gene TRBV24-1, with D perhaps matching TRBD1 (6 bases). The CDR3 has 15 amino acids. The V and J ends lost 9 bases and 1 base respectively, with 18 bases between them. CDR1 KGHDR and CDR2 SFDVKD come from the germline V gene.

This clonotype was detected only a few times. J is TRBJ2-7 and V is TRBV10-3, with 8 bases matching TRBD1. Losses at the gene ends were 5 bases for V and 7 bases for J; bases not matched to a gene: 16. Germline-derived CDR1 and CDR2 are ENHRY and SYGVKD. The length of the CDR3 is 16 residues. The CDR3 DNA reads TGTGCCATCAGTCGTGGGTCTGGACAGGGCCTACGGGAGCAGTACTTC. This encodes CAISRGSGQGLREQYF.

A note on this clonotype: The final CDR3 position lacks the conserved phenylalanine or tryptophan, pointing to a likely read error. The V and J genes are TRBV5-1 and TRBJ2-5; no reliable D call. Trimming took off 0 bases at V and 3 bases at J, with 6 bases between the two ends. Per the germline V gene, CDR1 is SGHRS and CDR2 is YFSETQ. This CDR3 has 13 amino acids. The CDR3 sequence is CASSLAAEETQYL. CDR3 DNA sequence: TGCGCCAGCAGCTTGGCGGCCGAAGAGACCCAGTACCTC.

The sample holds a few counts of this clonotype. An end of the junction differs from the germline gene, which may be a read error. The chain combines TRBV3-1 with TRBJ1-6; the D is unclear. The CDR3 length is 18 residues. CDR1 and CDR2 (germline): LGHDT, YNNKEL (reference sequence). The CDR3 sequence: CASSQERVGTANNSPLYF. In nucleotides, the CDR3 is TGTGCCAGCAGCCAAGAAAGAGTAGGAACAGCGAATAATTCACCCCTCTACTTT.

A word on this clonotype: Just one base apart from a much larger clone, this may be a read error. This chain connects TRBV28 to TRBJ2-7, with unresolved D. This CDR3 contains 15 residues. Germline-derived CDR1 and CDR2 are MDHEN and SYDVKM. CDR3: CAGSLIPGYPYEQYF. The DNA for the CDR3 is TGTGCCGGCAGTTTAATCCCCGGCTACCCCTACGAGCAGTACTTC.

This clonotype was recorded at least ten times. The rearrangement joins TRBV14 to TRBJ1-2; 9 bases match TRBD1. There are 14 residues in the CDR3. Trimming removed 3 bases from V and 2 bases from J; junction bases left unmatched: 1. The germline gives CDR1 SGHDN, CDR2 FVKESK. The CDR3 protein is CASSQDRGNYGYTF. The DNA of the CDR3 is TGTGCCAGCAGCCAGGACAGGGGAAACTATGGCTACACCTTC.

In its sample, this clonotype was seen many times. The chain employs TRBV12-3 or TRBV12-4 and TRBJ1-1, with 7 bases lining up with TRBD1. The junction had 5 bases not matched to a gene; V was cut back by 5 bases and J by 2 bases. The CDR3 extends over 14 amino acids. This chain's CDR3 is CASSLTGTNTEAFF. The CDR3 DNA is TGTGCCAGCAGTCTGACAGGGACCAACACTGAAGCTTTCTTT.

This chain connects TRBV12-3 or TRBV12-4 to TRBJ2-3, with 10 bases lining up with TRBD1. The V segment lost 6 bases and the J segment 2 bases; nucleotides outside the gene matches: 8. The CDR3 runs 16 residues. The CDR3 reads CASRELGTGDTDTQYF. The CDR3 nucleotides are TGTGCCAGCAGAGAACTCGGGACAGGGGACACAGATACGCAGTATTTT.

Only a few counts were recorded for this clonotype. This sequence joins TRBV4-2 and TRBJ1-2, with 7 bases aligning to TRBD1. After removal of 3 bases from V and 8 bases from J, the junction contained 18 bases not matched to a gene. The CDR3 runs to 17 residues. The germline V gene encodes CDR1 LGHNA and CDR2 YNFKEQ. DNA of the CDR3: TGTGCCAGCAGCCAGGAAGACAGGGTCTCCTTTTCGGGCGGCTACACCTTC. It is translated as CASSQEDRVSFSGGYTF.

This clonotype was picked up a small number of times. The chain joins TRBV7-9 to TRBJ2-7; no clear D. This CDR3 is 13 amino acids long. V was cut by 6 bases and J by 5 bases, with 14 bases left in between. Germline CDR1 and CDR2: SEHNR and FQNEAQ (reference sequence). The CDR3 reads CASSPSAANEQYF. DNA for the CDR3: TGTGCCAGCAGTCCGTCCGCCGCGAACGAGCAGTACTTC.

This sequence joins TRBV4-1 and TRBJ2-1; 7 nucleotides match TRBD2. The CDR3 is made up of 15 amino acids. Germline CDR1 is MGHRA and CDR2 is YSYEKL. With V trimmed by 0 bases and J by 5 bases, 4 bases remained unmatched. CDR3 amino acids: CASSQESGVDNEQFF. DNA for the CDR3: TGCGCCAGCAGCCAAGAAAGCGGGGTGGACAATGAGCAGTTCTTC.

This clonotype was seen a handful of times. J is TRBJ2-5 and V is TRBV20-1; 10 bases align to TRBD1. V shed 1 base and J 4 bases; nucleotides not matched to a gene: 3. Per the germline V gene, CDR1 is DFQATT and CDR2 is SNEGSKA (reference sequence). The CDR3 loop spans 14 amino acids. The CDR3 DNA is TGCAGTGCTAGAGCGGGACAGGGGATAGAGACCCAGTACTTC. Its translation is CSARAGQGIETQYF.

The chain carries TRBV19 and TRBJ1-2, with D unresolved. The length of the CDR3 is 13 residues. CDR1 and CDR2 (germline): LNHDA, SQIVND (reference sequence). With 6 bases removed from V and 4 bases from J, the gap between germline ends came to 12 bases. CDR3 region: CASSTEPTYGYTF. For the CDR3, the DNA is TGTGCCAGTAGCACGGAACCCACCTATGGCTACACCTTC.

This clonotype was detected many times. This sequence joins TRBV12-3 or TRBV12-4 and TRBJ1-5; 8 nucleotides line up with TRBD1. Unmatched junction bases numbered 9, after V lost 5 bases and J lost 3 bases. The CDR3 is 16 amino acids. Written as DNA, the CDR3 is TGTGCCAGCAGTCGACAAGGACAGGGAGTCAATCAGCCCCAGCATTTT. Its protein product is CASSRQGQGVNQPQHF.

Comments on this clonotype: A much larger clonotype is one base distant, so this may be a read error. V gene TRBV28 combines with J gene TRBJ2-5; 10 nucleotides agree with TRBD1. J gave up 9 bases and V 5 bases, and 15 bases lay outside the gene matches. From germline, CDR1 is MDHEN and CDR2 SYDVKM. This CDR3 region has 16 residues. CDR3 DNA: TGTGCCAGCAGTCGTTGGGGGACAGGGGCGTTGGAGGCCCAGTACTTC. Translating it yields CASSRWGTGALEAQYF.

The chain employs TRBV6-1 and TRBJ1-1, with a tentative D call TRBD1 (5 bases). This CDR3 has 15 residues. Trimming took off 7 bases at V and 1 base at J, with 16 bases between the two ends. CDR1 and CDR2 from the germline V gene are MNHNS and SASEGT. The CDR3 sequence: CASTYPTGGNTEAFF. Written as DNA, the CDR3 is TGTGCCAGCACCTACCCTACAGGTGGGAACACTGAAGCTTTCTTT.

The chain is built from TRBV2 and TRBJ1-4; D gene ambiguous. Trimming shortened V by 9 bases and J by 4 bases, and 6 bases separated the two germline ends. Germline CDR1 is SNHLY and CDR2 is FYNNEI. The CDR3 has 11 amino acids. CDR3 protein: CASALNEKLFF. The CDR3 coding sequence is TGTGCCAGTGCCCTTAATGAAAAACTGTTTTTT.

The chain recombines TRBV6-1 with TRBJ2-6; D gene ambiguous. V was shortened by 10 bases and J by 1 base, with 5 bases between the two germline ends. This CDR3 comprises 12 residues. In germline, CDR1 is MNHNS, CDR2 SASEGT. The CDR3 loop reads CATASGANVLTF. CDR3 coding DNA: TGTGCCACCGCTTCTGGGGCCAACGTCCTGACTTTC.

This clonotype has more than one count but fewer than ten. This sequence joins TRBV6-1 and TRBJ1-1; D might be TRBD1 (5 bases). There are 13 residues in the CDR3. CDR1 is MNHNS, CDR2 SASEGT, per germline. V was cut by 6 bases and J by 4 bases, with 12 bases left in between. DNA for the CDR3: TGTGCCAGCAGGGGCTCCGGGGGCACTGAAGCTTTCTTT. It is translated as CASRGSGGTEAFF.

The V gene is TRBV9, the J gene TRBJ2-3; D is possibly TRBD2 (6 bases). The CDR3 is 14 residues long. Trimming left V 3 bases short and J 6 bases short, with 14 bases between. Germline values: CDR1 SGDLS, CDR2 YYNGEE. In DNA form, the CDR3 reads TGTGCCAGCAGCGGAGGGGCGGGGAGGGATACGCAGTATTTT. Translated, it gives CASSGGAGRDTQYF.

This clonotype occurred many times. This rearrangement joins TRBV7-9 to TRBJ2-7; the D is unclear. The CDR3 sequence is 12 residues long. Looked up from germline, CDR1 is SEHNR and CDR2 is FQNEAQ (reference sequence). Trimming shortened V by 0 bases and J by 3 bases, and 3 bases separated the two germline ends. Here the CDR3 DNA reads TGTGCCAGCAGCTTAGCAGACTACGAGCAGTACTTC. Protein product: CASSLADYEQYF.

This clonotype was picked up a small number of times. J is TRBJ2-2 and V is TRBV5-1; weak D call: TRBD2 (5 bases). The germline CDR1 and CDR2 sequences are SGHRS and YFSETQ. The CDR3 is made up of 14 amino acids. The V end was cut by 0 bases, the J end by 7 bases, with 10 bases between. This CDR3 reads CASSLAGLGGELFF. In DNA form, the CDR3 reads TGCGCCAGCAGCTTGGCCGGACTTGGCGGGGAGCTGTTTTTT.

This chain joins TRBV20-1 and TRBJ1-3; no clear D gene. Germline assignment: CDR1 DFQATT and CDR2 SNEGSKA (reference sequence). V lost 7 bases, J lost 0 bases, and 10 bases lay in between. The CDR3 length is 13 residues. The chain's CDR3 is CSGMVRSGNTIYF. The CDR3 DNA reads TGCAGTGGCATGGTCCGCTCTGGAAACACCATATATTTT.

Regarding this clonotype: A read error may be the cause here, since a much bigger clone is one base away. The V and J genes are TRBV13 and TRBJ2-7, with D maybe TRBD2 (5 bases). Germline V lookup: CDR1 PRHDT, CDR2 FYEKMQ (reference sequence). The V end was cut by 6 bases, the J end by 9 bases, with 15 bases between. The CDR3 extends over 12 amino acids. The CDR3 bases are TGTGCCAGCAGGTCGGATGGAGGCGGGCAGTACTTC. Its protein is CASRSDGGGQYF.